These 4 T cell receptor beta chains were sequenced from one sample in a study of T cell clonality in common variable immunodeficiency. Generated by immunoSEQ multiplex PCR, the TCRdb table keeps only in-frame clones and is missing some. The record shows around 34,000 clones for this sample, with no singletons present. The sequenced sample was peripheral blood mononuclear cells. The receptors originated from a person aged 18 to 75 in good health.

This clone was counted ten times or more. CDR3 bases read: TGTGCCAGCAGTTACCCCCCAGGGGGAACTCATCGGAACACTGAA. This codes for CASSYPPGGTHRNTE. The entire CDR3 reads CASSYPPGGTHRNTEAFF. The chain recombines TRBV6-8 with TRBJ1-1; 7 positions match TRBD1. The read ends 3 residues early relative to the CDR3; the germline J gene fills the gap. CDR1 is MNHGY, CDR2 SAAAGT, per germline. The ends lost 2 bases at V and 1 base at J; junction bases unmatched: 13. The length of the CDR3 is 18 residues.

This clone was seen repeatedly, ten times or more. The read ends 3 residues shy of where the CDR3 ends; the end is completed using the germline J gene. The chain recombines TRBV5-1 with TRBJ2-3; 7 nucleotides match TRBD1. Losses at the gene ends were 4 bases for V and 0 bases for J; bases not matched to a gene: 11. The length of the CDR3 is 17 residues. Germline lookup yields CDR1 SGHRS and CDR2 YFSETQ. The CDR3 DNA, read in part, is TGCGCCAGCAGCCAGATAATCGACAGGGATAGCACAGATACG. The encoded protein is CASSQIIDRDSTDT. In full, the CDR3 reads CASSQIIDRDSTDTQYF.

The table lists this clone with many counts. A read error may account for a junction end that differs from germline. CDR3 loop: CAISESAGAYSNKPQHF. The covered CDR3 bases are TGTGCCATCAGTGAGTCAGCAGGGGCCTATAGCAATAAGCCC. The chain has TRBV10-3 and TRBJ1-5; D is perhaps TRBD1 (6 bases). The read ends 3 residues shy of where the CDR3 ends; the end is completed using the germline J gene. The CDR3 is 17 amino acids. Looked up from germline, CDR1 is ENHRY and CDR2 is SYGVKD.

With regard to this clone: The CDR3 goes on 3 residues after the read ends, and that part is filled in from the germline J gene. The chain couples TRBV2 to TRBJ1-2; 10 bases are shared with TRBD1. This CDR3 is built from 15 residues. Germline V CDR1 and CDR2: SNHLY, FYNNEI. V shed 6 bases, J shed 6 bases, and the junction held 10 bases outside the gene matches. The CDR3 is CASSARDRGFNGYTF. The CDR3 DNA, read in part, is TGTGCCAGCAGCGCCAGGGACAGGGGTTTCAATGGC.